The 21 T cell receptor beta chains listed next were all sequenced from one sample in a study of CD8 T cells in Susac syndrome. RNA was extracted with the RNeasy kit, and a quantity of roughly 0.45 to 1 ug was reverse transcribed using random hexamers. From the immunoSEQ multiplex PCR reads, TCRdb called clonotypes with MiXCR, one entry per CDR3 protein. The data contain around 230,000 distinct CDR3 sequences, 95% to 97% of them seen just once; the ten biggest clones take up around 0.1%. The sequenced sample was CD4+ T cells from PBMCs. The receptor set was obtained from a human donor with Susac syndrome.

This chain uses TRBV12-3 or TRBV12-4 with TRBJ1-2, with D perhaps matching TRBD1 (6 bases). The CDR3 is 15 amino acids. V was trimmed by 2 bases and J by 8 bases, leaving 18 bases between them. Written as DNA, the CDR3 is TGTGCCAGCAGTTTAAGTGACAGGTCCTATGAGGGCTACACCTTC. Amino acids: CASSLSDRSYEGYTF.

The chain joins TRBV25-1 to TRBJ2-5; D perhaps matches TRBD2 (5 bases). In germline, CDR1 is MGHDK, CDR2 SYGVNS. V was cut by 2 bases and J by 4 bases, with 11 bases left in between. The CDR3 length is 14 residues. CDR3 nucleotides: TGTGCCAGCAGTGAAATCAGGCGGGCAGAGACCCAGTACTTC. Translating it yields CASSEIRRAETQYF.

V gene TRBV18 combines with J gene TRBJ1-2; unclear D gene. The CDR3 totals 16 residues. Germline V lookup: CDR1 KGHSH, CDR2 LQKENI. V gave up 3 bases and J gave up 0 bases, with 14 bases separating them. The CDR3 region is CASSPLSREANYGYTF. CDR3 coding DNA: TGTGCCAGCTCACCTCTATCGAGGGAAGCTAACTATGGCTACACCTTC.

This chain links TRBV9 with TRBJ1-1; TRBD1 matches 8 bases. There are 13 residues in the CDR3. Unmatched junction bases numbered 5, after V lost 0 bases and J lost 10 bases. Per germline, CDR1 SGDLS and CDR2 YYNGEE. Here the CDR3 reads CASSVEQGEGAFF. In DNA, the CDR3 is TGTGCCAGCAGCGTAGAACAGGGGGAAGGAGCTTTCTTT.

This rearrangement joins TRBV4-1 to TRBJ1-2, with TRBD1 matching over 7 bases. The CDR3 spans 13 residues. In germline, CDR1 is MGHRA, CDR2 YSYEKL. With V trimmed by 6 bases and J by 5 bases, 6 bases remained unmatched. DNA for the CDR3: TGCGCCAGCAGTTCGGGACAGAGTTATGGCTACACCTTC. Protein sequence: CASSSGQSYGYTF.

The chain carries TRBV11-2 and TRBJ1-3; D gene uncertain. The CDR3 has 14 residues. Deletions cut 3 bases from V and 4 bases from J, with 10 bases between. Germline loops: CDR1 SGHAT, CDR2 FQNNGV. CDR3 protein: CASSFPKGGNTIYF. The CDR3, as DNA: TGTGCCAGCAGCTTCCCCAAAGGCGGAAACACCATATATTTT.

The CDR3 loop reads CASCLGRGSSGANVLTF. DNA for the CDR3: TGTGCCAGCTGCCTGGGGCGGGGGAGCTCTGGGGCCAACGTCCTGACTTTC. The chain employs TRBV28 and TRBJ2-6, with 7 nucleotides matching TRBD2. The CDR3 is 17 amino acids. From germline, CDR1 is MDHEN and CDR2 SYDVKM. Trimming at V came to 8 bases and at J to 0 bases, leaving 10 bases not matched to a gene.

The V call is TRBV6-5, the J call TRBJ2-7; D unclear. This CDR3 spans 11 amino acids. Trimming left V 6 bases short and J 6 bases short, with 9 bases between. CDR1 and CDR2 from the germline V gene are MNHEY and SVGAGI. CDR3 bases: TGTGCCAGCAGCCAGTCGCCCGAGCAGTACTTC. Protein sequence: CASSQSPEQYF.

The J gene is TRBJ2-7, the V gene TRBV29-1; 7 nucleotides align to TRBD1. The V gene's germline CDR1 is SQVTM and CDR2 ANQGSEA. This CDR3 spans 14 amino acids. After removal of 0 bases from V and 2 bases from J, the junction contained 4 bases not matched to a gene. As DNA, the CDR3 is TGCAGCGTTGAAGACTCAGACAGGGCCTACGAGCAGTACTTC. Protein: CSVEDSDRAYEQYF.

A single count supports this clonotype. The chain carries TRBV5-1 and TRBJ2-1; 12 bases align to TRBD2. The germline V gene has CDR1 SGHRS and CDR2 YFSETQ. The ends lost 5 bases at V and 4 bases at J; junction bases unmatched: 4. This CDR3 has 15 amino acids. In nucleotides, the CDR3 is TGCGCCAGCAGTATTGGACTAGCGGGATACAATGAGCAGTTCTTC. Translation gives CASSIGLAGYNEQFF.

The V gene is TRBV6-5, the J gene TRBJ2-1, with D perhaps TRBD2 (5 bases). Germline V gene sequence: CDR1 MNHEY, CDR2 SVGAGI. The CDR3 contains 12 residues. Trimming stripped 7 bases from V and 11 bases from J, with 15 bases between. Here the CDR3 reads CASTQAGYKQFF. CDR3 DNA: TGTGCCAGCACTCAGGCGGGCTACAAGCAGTTCTTC.

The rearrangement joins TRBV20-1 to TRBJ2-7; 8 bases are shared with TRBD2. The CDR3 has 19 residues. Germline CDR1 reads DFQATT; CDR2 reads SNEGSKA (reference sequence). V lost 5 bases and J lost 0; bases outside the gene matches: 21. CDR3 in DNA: TGCAGTGCTTTCCGATACCCCCAGGGGACTAGGACGGGCTCCTACGAGCAGTACTTC. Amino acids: CSAFRYPQGTRTGSYEQYF.

CDR3 bases: TGCGCCAGCAGCCAACTTCCCGGGACTAGCGGGACAGATACGCAGTATTTT. Protein sequence: CASSQLPGTSGTDTQYF. V usage is TRBV5-1 and J usage is TRBJ2-3; the match to TRBD2 covers 12 bases. With V trimmed by 4 bases and J by 3 bases, 9 bases remained unmatched. CDR3 length equals 17 residues. Germline CDR1 reads SGHRS; CDR2 reads YFSETQ.

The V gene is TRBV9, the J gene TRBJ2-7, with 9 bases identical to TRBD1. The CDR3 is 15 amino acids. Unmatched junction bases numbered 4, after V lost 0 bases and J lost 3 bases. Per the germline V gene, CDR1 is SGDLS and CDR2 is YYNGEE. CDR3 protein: CASSVGSGQGYEQYF. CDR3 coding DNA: TGTGCCAGCAGCGTAGGGTCGGGACAGGGCTACGAGCAGTACTTC.

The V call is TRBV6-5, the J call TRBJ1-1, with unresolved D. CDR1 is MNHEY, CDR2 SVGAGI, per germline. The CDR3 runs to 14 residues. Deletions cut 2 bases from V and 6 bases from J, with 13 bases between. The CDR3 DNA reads TGTGCCAGCAGTTACGGGAAGGGATTCCCTGAAGCTTTCTTT. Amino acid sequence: CASSYGKGFPEAFF.

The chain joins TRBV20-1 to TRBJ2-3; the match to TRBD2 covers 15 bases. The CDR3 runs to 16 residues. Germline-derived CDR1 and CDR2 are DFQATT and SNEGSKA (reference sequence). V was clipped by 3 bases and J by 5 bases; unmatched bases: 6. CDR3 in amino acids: CSASPGLAGGGDTQYF. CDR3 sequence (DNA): TGCAGTGCTAGTCCCGGACTAGCGGGAGGGGGAGATACGCAGTATTTT.

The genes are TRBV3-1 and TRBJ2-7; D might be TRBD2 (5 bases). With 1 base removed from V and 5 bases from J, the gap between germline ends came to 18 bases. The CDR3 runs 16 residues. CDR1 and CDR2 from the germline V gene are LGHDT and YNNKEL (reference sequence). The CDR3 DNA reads TGTGCCAGCAGCCAAGTCGCCGGGCCTCCTAGCCACGAGCAGTACTTC. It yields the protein CASSQVAGPPSHEQYF.

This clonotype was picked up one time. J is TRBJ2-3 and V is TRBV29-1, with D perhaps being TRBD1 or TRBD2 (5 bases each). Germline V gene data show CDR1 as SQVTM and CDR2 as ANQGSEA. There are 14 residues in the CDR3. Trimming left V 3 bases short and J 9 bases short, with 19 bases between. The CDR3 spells CSVDTTGTQTTQYF. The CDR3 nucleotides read TGCAGCGTTGACACCACCGGGACCCAAACAACGCAGTATTTT.

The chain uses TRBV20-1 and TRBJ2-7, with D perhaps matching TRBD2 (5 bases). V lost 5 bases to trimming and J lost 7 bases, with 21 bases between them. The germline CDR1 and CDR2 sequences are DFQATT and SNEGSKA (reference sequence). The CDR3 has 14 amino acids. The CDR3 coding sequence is TGCAGTGCTTACCGGGATTCGACATCTCGGGAGCAGTACTTC. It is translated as CSAYRDSTSREQYF.

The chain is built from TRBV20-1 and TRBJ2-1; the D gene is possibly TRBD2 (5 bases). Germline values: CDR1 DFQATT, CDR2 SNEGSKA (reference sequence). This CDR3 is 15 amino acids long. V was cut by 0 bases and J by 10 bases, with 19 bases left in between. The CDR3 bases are TGCAGTGCTAGAGATCCAGGACTTCCCTCGGGGGAGCAGTTCTTC. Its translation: CSARDPGLPSGEQFF.

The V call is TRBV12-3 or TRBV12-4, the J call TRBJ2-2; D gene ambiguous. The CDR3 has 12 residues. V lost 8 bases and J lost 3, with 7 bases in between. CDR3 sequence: CASSIDTGELFF. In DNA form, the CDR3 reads TGTGCCAGCTCCATCGACACCGGGGAGCTGTTTTTT.